Below, 25 T cell receptor beta chains from the same sample are listed, as sequenced in a study of blood T cell repertoires in COVID-19. Libraries were prepared by immunoSEQ multiplex PCR; TCRdb keeps only in-frame clonotypes and omits some of them. Here the sample spans some 180,000 clones, 65% to 85% being singletons. Sample: peripheral blood. All receptors come from a middle-aged woman with COVID-19, enrolled during active disease.

The V gene is TRBV18, the J gene TRBJ2-5; D perhaps matches TRBD2 (5 bases). Trimming left V 3 bases short and J 2 bases short, with 13 bases between. CDR1 KGHSH and CDR2 LQKENI come from the germline V gene. The CDR3 length is 15 residues. CDR3: CASSPGNGGQETQYF. The CDR3, as DNA: TGTGCCAGCTCACCGGGGAATGGCGGGCAAGAGACCCAGTACTTC.

The chain has TRBV2 and TRBJ2-5; TRBD2 matches at 8 bases. V dropped 6 bases and J dropped 2; count of bases not matched to a gene: 14. The germline V gene encodes CDR1 SNHLY and CDR2 FYNNEI. This CDR3 has 17 amino acids. The CDR3 DNA reads as TGTGCCAGCAGAACCCGACGCCCGGGGGGGTTACAAGAGACCCAGTACTTC. This sequence encodes CASRTRRPGGLQETQYF.

V gene TRBV6-1 combines with J gene TRBJ1-1; possibly TRBD1 for D (5 bases). Germline V gene sequence: CDR1 MNHNS, CDR2 SASEGT. CDR3 size: 14 residues. V lost 1 base and J 0 bases, leaving 6 bases between the germline ends. CDR3 amino acids: CASSEGQLNTEAFF. The CDR3 coding sequence is TGTGCCAGCAGTGAAGGACAGCTGAACACTGAAGCTTTCTTT.

The J gene is TRBJ2-3, the V gene TRBV7-8, with no clear D. From germline, CDR1 is SGHVS and CDR2 FQNEAQ. This CDR3 contains 16 residues. The V gene lost 2 bases and the J gene lost 0 bases, with 12 bases spanning the gap. CDR3 protein: CASSLSLGASTDTQYF. In DNA form, the CDR3 reads TGTGCCAGCAGCTTATCCCTGGGCGCTAGCACAGATACGCAGTATTTT.

V is TRBV2 and J is TRBJ2-1; 14 nucleotides agree with TRBD2. V shed 6 bases, J shed 6 bases, and the junction held 4 bases outside the gene matches. The CDR3 is 15 amino acids. Germline assignment: CDR1 SNHLY and CDR2 FYNNEI. CDR3 sequence: CASRAGTSGSNEQFF. The CDR3 DNA follows: TGTGCCAGCAGAGCAGGGACTAGCGGGAGCAATGAGCAGTTCTTC.

This chain connects TRBV7-9 to TRBJ1-1; D may be TRBD1 (6 bases). The V end was cut by 3 bases, the J end by 6 bases, with 11 bases between. The CDR3 is 13 amino acids. Germline values: CDR1 SEHNR, CDR2 FQNEAQ (reference sequence). The CDR3 region is CASSLYTGPEAFF. The CDR3 nucleotides are TGTGCCAGCAGCTTGTACACAGGGCCTGAAGCTTTCTTT.

This chain joins TRBV5-1 and TRBJ2-5; 9 positions agree with TRBD1. Germline V gene lookup returns CDR1 SGHRS and CDR2 YFSETQ. Trimming at V came to 3 bases and at J to 0 bases, leaving 12 bases not matched to a gene. The CDR3 contains 18 residues. The CDR3 region is CASSWGQGHTLYQETQYF. Written as DNA, the CDR3 is TGCGCCAGCAGCTGGGGACAGGGCCATACTCTGTACCAAGAGACCCAGTACTTC.

The chain is built from TRBV28 and TRBJ1-2, with D tentatively TRBD1 (5 bases). The CDR3 extends over 14 amino acids. In germline, CDR1 is MDHEN, CDR2 SYDVKM. Trimming shortened V by 2 bases and J by 6 bases, and 13 bases separated the two germline ends. The CDR3 spells CASSLTGGGNGYTF. CDR3 nucleotides: TGTGCCAGCAGTTTAACGGGGGGAGGAAATGGCTACACCTTC.

The chain combines TRBV5-6 with TRBJ1-6; D unresolved. The CDR3 has 17 amino acids. Germline CDR1 SGHDT, CDR2 YYEEEE. The ends were cut back, 4 bases at V and 0 bases at J, with 14 bases in the middle. CDR3 region: CASSPSTRSSYNSPLHF. CDR3 bases: TGTGCCAGCAGCCCATCGACGAGGAGCTCCTATAATTCACCCCTCCACTTT.

The chain combines TRBV18 with TRBJ1-1, with D possibly being TRBD1 (5 bases). This CDR3 has 14 amino acids. Germline V gene sequence: CDR1 KGHSH, CDR2 LQKENI. The germline V and J ends were trimmed by 11 bases and 6 bases, with 22 bases remaining between them. The CDR3: CASKEGTGTAEAFF. The CDR3 coding sequence is TGTGCCTCCAAGGAGGGGACTGGGACCGCTGAAGCTTTCTTT.

The CDR3 nucleotides read TGCGCCAGCAGTTTTTGGGCAGGGGAGCAAGAGACCCAGTACTTC. Translating gives CASSFWAGEQETQYF. J is TRBJ2-5 and V is TRBV5-1; D might be TRBD1 (6 bases). There are 15 residues in the CDR3. V shed 5 bases and J shed 2 bases, with 16 bases lying between them. The germline V gene encodes CDR1 SGHRS and CDR2 YFSETQ.

V gene TRBV19 combines with J gene TRBJ1-2, with 9 positions matching TRBD1. J gave up 5 bases and V 6 bases, and 4 bases lay outside the gene matches. The germline V gene has CDR1 LNHDA and CDR2 SQIVND (reference sequence). The CDR3 sequence is 13 residues long. CDR3 sequence: CASRRDRVYGYTF. The CDR3 DNA sequence: TGTGCCAGTAGACGGGACAGGGTTTATGGCTACACCTTC.

The J gene is TRBJ2-6, the V gene TRBV28, with 10 bases that match TRBD2. J gave up 0 bases and V 5 bases, and 4 bases lay outside the gene matches. The V gene's germline CDR1 is MDHEN and CDR2 SYDVKM. This CDR3 comprises 17 residues. This CDR3 reads CASSVLAGSSGANVLTF. The CDR3 bases are TGTGCCAGCAGTGTACTAGCGGGAAGCTCTGGGGCCAACGTCCTGACTTTC. The whole variable domain, remainder taken from reference TRBV28 and TRBJ2-6, is DVKVTQSSRYLVKRTGEKVFLECVQDMDHENMFWYRQDPGLGLRLIYFSYDVKMKEKGDIPEGYSVSREKKERFSLILESASTNQTSMYLCASSVLAGSSGANVLTFGAGSRLTVL.

V usage is TRBV19 and J usage is TRBJ1-1, with 10 bases identical to TRBD1. CDR1 LNHDA and CDR2 SQIVND come from the germline V gene (reference sequence). V was pared by 3 bases and J by 6 bases, with 7 bases of the junction left unmatched. The CDR3 sequence is 15 residues long. The CDR3 reads CASSIGTGVKSEAFF. The CDR3 DNA sequence: TGTGCCAGTAGTATCGGGACAGGGGTGAAGTCTGAAGCTTTCTTT.

This clone was detected only once. The J gene is TRBJ2-1, the V gene TRBV9; unclear D gene. This CDR3 spans 15 amino acids. V gave up 1 base and J gave up 2 bases, with 10 bases separating them. Germline CDR1 and CDR2: SGDLS and YYNGEE. This CDR3 reads CASSVRLTTYNEQFF. In DNA, the CDR3 is TGTGCCAGCAGCGTAAGACTCACTACCTACAATGAGCAGTTCTTC.

The V gene is TRBV28, the J gene TRBJ2-7; 7 bases map to TRBD2. Trimming at V came to 4 bases and at J to 2 bases, leaving 11 bases not matched to a gene. The CDR3 is 16 residues long. Germline CDR1 reads MDHEN; CDR2 reads SYDVKM. DNA of the CDR3: TGTGCCAGCAGTTCATCCCGGCTAGCGGTCGCCTACGAGCAGTACTTC. It yields the protein CASSSSRLAVAYEQYF.

The rearrangement links TRBV28 to TRBJ1-5; 8 positions match TRBD1. Trimming cost V 2 bases and J 5 bases; bases outside gene matches: 5. The CDR3 is made up of 15 amino acids. CDR1 MDHEN and CDR2 SYDVKM come from the germline V gene. CDR3 nucleotide sequence: TGTGCCAGCAGTTTAGGAGGGACAGGTTATCAGCCCCAGCATTTT. Its translation: CASSLGGTGYQPQHF.

The chain couples TRBV9 to TRBJ1-3, with 7 bases identical to TRBD1. With V trimmed by 4 bases and J by 4 bases, 5 bases remained unmatched. This CDR3 is 14 amino acids long. Germline-derived CDR1 and CDR2 are SGDLS and YYNGEE. This chain's CDR3 is CASSPRQGGNTIYF. The CDR3 nucleotides read TGTGCCAGCAGCCCGCGACAGGGAGGAAACACCATATATTTT.

J is TRBJ1-1 and V is TRBV7-8; possible D gene TRBD1, 6 bases. CDR1 and CDR2 from the germline V gene are SGHVS and FQNEAQ. V was shortened by 1 base and J by 6 bases, with 12 bases between the two germline ends. The CDR3 sequence is 14 residues long. CDR3 nucleotides: TGTGCCAGCAGCTTAGGGACGGGGGGGCCTGAAGCTTTCTTT. This gives the protein CASSLGTGGPEAFF.

The chain couples TRBV5-1 to TRBJ1-2; D is uncertain. The CDR3 runs to 14 residues. V shed 3 bases and J shed 6 bases, with 15 bases lying between them. Germline V lookup: CDR1 SGHRS, CDR2 YFSETQ. Here the CDR3 DNA reads TGCGCCAGCAGCTCAGGTGTTGTCGCAAATGGCTACACCTTC. Encoded protein: CASSSGVVANGYTF.

This chain uses TRBV29-1 with TRBJ2-3; a weak D match, TRBD2 (7 bases). The CDR3 contains 12 residues. CDR1 SQVTM and CDR2 ANQGSEA come from the germline V gene. V was clipped by 5 bases and J by 5 bases, with 11 bases between them. The CDR3 DNA reads TGCAGCGTTCGCGGGGGCGGAGATACGCAGTATTTT. Encoded protein: CSVRGGGDTQYF.

The rearrangement uses TRBV9 and TRBJ2-7; 13 bases are shared with TRBD2. The germline V gene encodes CDR1 SGDLS and CDR2 YYNGEE. Trimming removed 0 bases from V and 5 bases from J; junction bases left unmatched: 11. CDR3 length equals 18 residues. CDR3 amino acids: CASSVGVGLAGKGDEQYF. The CDR3, as DNA: TGTGCCAGCAGCGTAGGGGTGGGACTAGCGGGGAAAGGGGACGAGCAGTACTTC.

The CDR3 DNA follows: TGTGCCAGCAGCCTCAGGAGGGAAAACTATGGCTACACCTTC. Amino acids: CASSLRRENYGYTF. V usage is TRBV27 and J usage is TRBJ1-2; D not resolved. The germline V gene encodes CDR1 MNHEY and CDR2 SMNVEV (reference sequence). Between the trimmed V and J ends, which lost 6 bases and 2 bases, there was a span of 13 bases. CDR3 length: 14 amino acids.

This sequence joins TRBV6-2 or TRBV6-3 and TRBJ2-3; the D is unclear. The CDR3 runs 13 residues. CDR1 is MNHEY and CDR2 is SVGEGT in the germline V gene. The germline V and J ends were trimmed by 3 bases and 5 bases, with 9 bases remaining between them. The chain's CDR3 is CASSYDFVDTQYF. CDR3 bases: TGTGCCAGCAGTTATGACTTTGTAGATACGCAGTATTTT.

In its sample, this clone was seen once. DNA of the CDR3: TGTGCCAGTAGTATTACAGCCAGGGTGGACCAGCCCCAGCATTTT. It is translated as CASSITARVDQPQHF. This sequence joins TRBV19 and TRBJ1-5; D is perhaps TRBD1 (5 bases). This CDR3 region has 15 residues. Germline CDR1 LNHDA, CDR2 SQIVND (reference sequence). The V end was cut by 3 bases, the J end by 7 bases, with 16 bases between.